One and the same sample provided the 5 T cell receptor beta chains below, sequenced in a study of cytomegalovirus exposure and HLA in healthy donors. 60 Vbeta and 13 Jbeta primers were used in PCR. Profiled with immunoSEQ multiplex PCR; TCRdb holds only in-frame clones, not every one. The table includes more than 85,000 clones, approximately 76% detected once. Sequencing was performed on PBMCs. Receptor source: a man aged 40-49 years in good health and CMV-seronegative.

The chain carries TRBV5-4 and TRBJ2-7; D is possibly TRBD1 (5 bases). The V end lost 1 base, the J end lost 3 bases, and 11 bases lay between the germline ends. This CDR3 region has 14 residues. The V gene's germline CDR1 is SGHNT and CDR2 YYREEE (reference sequence). For the CDR3, the DNA is TGTGCCAGCAGCTTGAATCCAGGGCACTACGAGCAGTACTTC. This translates into CASSLNPGHYEQYF.

About this clone itself: One junction end does not reproduce the germline sequence, and a read error may be involved. Other DNA sequences within the sample encode an identical CDR3. The chain carries TRBV7-9 and TRBJ2-1; 8 bases align to TRBD2. Germline CDR1 and CDR2: SEHNR and FQNEAQ (reference sequence). CDR3 length: 14 amino acids. DNA of the CDR3: TGTGCCAGCAGCCCGCGGGGGGCATACAATGAGCAATTCTTC. The encoded protein is CASSPRGAYNEQFF.

V usage is TRBV7-2 and J usage is TRBJ1-5, with D unresolved. This CDR3 is built from 16 residues. The V end lost 0 bases, the J end lost 0 bases, and 9 bases lay between the germline ends. From germline, CDR1 is SGHTA and CDR2 FQGNSA. The CDR3 nucleotides are TGTGCCAGCAGCTTAGCGCCCTCCTATAGCAATCAGCCCCAGCATTTT. This translates into CASSLAPSYSNQPQHF. Full variable domain (rest looked up from reference TRBV7-2 and TRBJ1-5): GAGVSQSPSNKVTEKGKDVELRCDPISGHTALYWYRQSLGQGLEFLIYFQGNSAPDKSGLPSDRFSAERTGGSVSTLTIQRTQQEDSAVYLCASSLAPSYSNQPQHFGDGTRLSIL.

The gene calls are TRBV7-2 and TRBJ2-7; a possible D gene is TRBD1 (6 bases). With 4 bases removed from V and 0 bases from J, the gap between germline ends came to 13 bases. CDR1 and CDR2 (germline): SGHTA, FQGNSA. CDR3 length: 15 residues. CDR3 in amino acids: CASSSRTGSSYEQYF. The CDR3 DNA reads TGTGCCAGCAGCTCACGAACAGGGAGCTCCTACGAGCAGTACTTC.

V usage is TRBV6-6 and J usage is TRBJ1-5; tentatively, D is TRBD1 (5 bases). The germline gives CDR1 MNHNY, CDR2 SVGAGI (reference sequence). The CDR3 contains 16 residues. The V gene lost 0 bases and the J gene lost 3 bases, with 12 bases spanning the gap. The CDR3, as DNA: TGTGCCAGCAGTTACTCGTACAGGCGGCACAATCAGCCCCAGCATTTT. Its protein is CASSYSYRRHNQPQHF.